The next 24 T cell receptor beta chains were all read from a single sample in a study of lymphopenia after photon versus proton radiotherapy (dated by TCRdb to the late 2010s). The library was prepared using the immunoSEQ multiplex PCR assay. TCRdb holds this immuneACCESS table with in-frame rearrangements only. Some clones are missing; in checked studies, unresolved V genes explain under half, and the rest has no known cause. The sample table shows fewer than 45,000 clones, and about 86% are seen once. The ten largest clones add up to about a tenth of the sample. Here the sequenced sample was peripheral blood, taken from a patient treated with proton-based radiotherapy. The source is an older woman with pancreatic cancer. Some clones in this sample may be carry-over from other donors' samples.

The chain has TRBV7-2 and TRBJ2-3, with 8 bases that match TRBD2. This CDR3 is 16 amino acids long. The trim removed 3 bases at V and 0 bases at J, leaving 5 bases unmatched. CDR1 and CDR2 (germline): SGHTA, FQGNSA. CDR3 in amino acids: CASSFDGRASTDTQYF. CDR3 sequence (DNA): TGTGCCAGCAGCTTTGACGGGAGGGCTAGCACAGATACGCAGTATTTT.

V and J are TRBV21-1 and TRBJ2-4; the table assigns TRBD2, which was not confirmed against the DNA. TRBV21-1 is reported as a pseudogene. CDR3 length: 16 residues. CDR3 in amino acids: CASSFRLAGAKNIQYF. The CDR3 nucleotides are TGTGCCAGCAGCTTCAGACTAGCGGGAGCCAAAAACATTCAGTACTTC.

The V and J genes are TRBV10-2 and TRBJ2-5, with 14 bases lining up with TRBD2. From germline, CDR1 is WSHSY and CDR2 SAAADI. This CDR3 region has 17 residues. The ends lost 5 bases at V and 4 bases at J; junction bases unmatched: 9. The CDR3 DNA sequence: TGCGCCAGCAGTTCCGGGACTAGCGGGAGTTTGGGAGAGACCCAGTACTTC. Amino acid sequence: CASSSGTSGSLGETQYF.

V is TRBV7-9 and J is TRBJ2-5, with 8 positions matching TRBD1. This CDR3 comprises 16 residues. The junction had 13 bases not matched to a gene; V was cut back by 5 bases and J by 5 bases. CDR1 and CDR2 (germline): SEHNR, FQNEAQ (reference sequence). Written as DNA, the CDR3 is TGTGCCAGCAGCCGTATTAGGGCAGGGGGCGCGGAGACCCAGTACTTC. Amino acids: CASSRIRAGGAETQYF.

The V gene is TRBV19, the J gene TRBJ1-1; D unclear. Germline V gives CDR1 LNHDA, CDR2 SQIVND (reference sequence). V was cut by 6 bases and J by 1 base, with 12 bases left in between. CDR3 size: 14 residues. CDR3 region: CASRTLLQNTEAFF. CDR3 nucleotide sequence: TGTGCCAGTAGGACCCTACTCCAGAACACTGAAGCTTTCTTT. The full variable domain, completed using reference TRBV19 and TRBJ1-1, is DGGITQSPKYLFRKEGQNVTLSCEQNLNHDAMYWYRQDPGQGLRLIYYSQIVNDFQKGDIAEGYSVSREKKESFPLTVTSAQKNPTAFYLCASRTLLQNTEAFFGQGTRLTVV.

The gene calls are TRBV6-1 and TRBJ1-6; 9 bases map to TRBD1. Unmatched junction bases numbered 4, after V lost 6 bases and J lost 7 bases. Per the germline V gene, CDR1 is MNHNS and CDR2 is SASEGT. The CDR3 is made up of 14 amino acids. The CDR3 loop is CASRDRGPNSPLHF. In nucleotides, the CDR3 is TGTGCCAGCAGGGACAGGGGCCCAAATTCACCCCTCCACTTT.

This clone was recorded once. The chain recombines TRBV10-3 with TRBJ1-1; D remains unclear. CDR3 length: 14 amino acids. Per germline, CDR1 ENHRY and CDR2 SYGVKD. Between the trimmed V and J ends, which lost 3 bases and 0 bases, there was a span of 8 bases. This CDR3 is CAISDLLVNTEAFF. CDR3 sequence (DNA): TGTGCCATCAGTGACCTACTCGTGAACACTGAAGCTTTCTTT.

The rearrangement links TRBV11-1 to TRBJ2-5, with TRBD1 as a possible D gene (6 bases). In germline, CDR1 is SGHAT, CDR2 FQDESV (reference sequence). The CDR3 runs 14 residues. With 5 bases removed from V and 2 bases from J, the gap between germline ends came to 12 bases. The CDR3 DNA is TGTGCCAGCAGCGGCCGGGACAAACAAGAGACCCAGTACTTC. Translated, it gives CASSGRDKQETQYF.

V is TRBV18 and J is TRBJ2-5; 11 nucleotides agree with TRBD2. The V gene's germline CDR1 is KGHSH and CDR2 LQKENI. V was clipped by 3 bases and J by 2 bases; unmatched bases: 8. The CDR3 extends over 17 amino acids. In DNA, the CDR3 is TGTGCCAGCTCACCCGGAGTTGGGACTAGCGGACAAGAGACCCAGTACTTC. Translation gives CASSPGVGTSGQETQYF.

The V gene is TRBV30, the J gene TRBJ1-1, with TRBD1 as a possible D gene (6 bases). Germline CDR1 reads GTSNPN; CDR2 reads SVGIG (reference sequence). This CDR3 region has 13 residues. V lost 2 bases and J lost 5, with 12 bases in between. Written as DNA, the CDR3 is TGTGCCTGGAGTTCACAGGGAGGGACTGAAGCTTTCTTT. Amino acids: CAWSSQGGTEAFF.

The chain links TRBV5-1 to TRBJ2-1; 7 bases are a match to TRBD2. The CDR3 runs 15 residues. Trimming cost V 1 base and J 10 bases; bases outside gene matches: 11. Germline CDR1 SGHRS, CDR2 YFSETQ. CDR3: CASSLRDKREGEQFF. In DNA, the CDR3 is TGCGCCAGCAGCTTGAGGGATAAGCGGGAAGGCGAGCAGTTCTTC.

CDR3 bases: TGTGCCAGCGCCGAGGATGTAGGGAACTATGGCTACACCTTC. The encoded protein is CASAEDVGNYGYTF. The chain carries TRBV5-6 and TRBJ1-2; D is ambiguous. The CDR3 covers 14 residues. V was clipped by 7 bases and J by 2 bases, with 15 bases between them. CDR1 and CDR2 from the germline V gene are SGHDT and YYEEEE.

The chain combines TRBV6-6 with TRBJ2-7; the D gene is possibly TRBD2 (6 bases). The CDR3 has 14 residues. The germline V and J ends were trimmed by 4 bases and 2 bases, with 12 bases remaining between them. Per germline, CDR1 MNHNY and CDR2 SVGAGI (reference sequence). Here the CDR3 reads CASSSHGRAYEQYF. The CDR3 nucleotides read TGTGCCAGCAGTTCTCACGGGAGAGCCTACGAGCAGTACTTC.

The rearrangement links TRBV19 to TRBJ1-5; D uncertain. CDR1 and CDR2 from the germline V gene are LNHDA and SQIVND (reference sequence). Deletions cut 3 bases from V and 1 base from J, with 13 bases between. The CDR3 covers 16 residues. CDR3 DNA: TGTGCCAGTAGTATCAGTGGGGTGGACAGCAATCAGCCCCAGCATTTT. Its protein is CASSISGVDSNQPQHF.

The rearrangement joins TRBV7-9 to TRBJ1-1; a possible D gene is TRBD1 (5 bases). V was clipped by 4 bases and J by 4 bases, with 13 bases between them. Germline V gives CDR1 SEHNR, CDR2 FQNEAQ (reference sequence). This CDR3 is built from 14 residues. The CDR3 reads CASSWASRGTEAFF. CDR3 DNA: TGTGCCAGCAGCTGGGCCTCAAGGGGCACTGAAGCTTTCTTT.

The V and J genes are TRBV23-1 and TRBJ2-3; D is ambiguous. TRBV23-1 is annotated as an ORF whose role is uncertain. V lost 3 bases to trimming and J lost 3 bases, with 4 bases between them. The CDR3 covers 12 residues. The DNA for the CDR3 is TGCGCCAGCAGTCATTCGACAGATACGCAGTATTTT. It is translated as CASSHSTDTQYF.

CDR3 coding DNA: TGTGCCAGCAGTTTAATTATGGGTCTGAACACCGGGGAGCTGTTTTTT. It encodes CASSLIMGLNTGELFF. The rearrangement uses TRBV28 and TRBJ2-2; D is unresolved. The CDR3 length is 16 residues. Trimming removed 2 bases at V and 1 base at J, with 11 bases between. The germline V gene has CDR1 MDHEN and CDR2 SYDVKM.

This clone was counted a single time. J is TRBJ1-2 and V is TRBV7-2, with 9 nucleotides matching TRBD1. The germline V gene has CDR1 SGHTA and CDR2 FQGNSA. The V segment lost 5 bases and the J segment 4 bases; nucleotides outside the gene matches: 2. The CDR3 sequence is 13 residues long. The CDR3 sequence: CASSEQGAYGYTF. For the CDR3, the DNA is TGTGCCAGCAGCGAACAGGGGGCCTATGGCTACACCTTC.

V is TRBV9 and J is TRBJ1-6; 9 nucleotides align to TRBD1. This CDR3 contains 15 residues. In germline, CDR1 is SGDLS, CDR2 YYNGEE. V lost 1 base, J lost 8 bases, and 4 bases stayed unmatched. CDR3 nucleotides: TGTGCCAGCAGCGTATCGGGACAGGGAGATTCACCCCTCCACTTT. This codes for CASSVSGQGDSPLHF.

In DNA form, the CDR3 reads TGTGCCAGCAGCTCCGAGGAGGCAGGGAGGGAAAAACTGTTTTTT. As protein: CASSSEEAGREKLFF. The chain links TRBV7-9 to TRBJ1-4, with D perhaps TRBD1 (5 bases). This CDR3 is built from 15 residues. Germline lookup yields CDR1 SEHNR and CDR2 FQNEAQ (reference sequence). Trimming left V 4 bases short and J 8 bases short, with 17 bases between.

The chain couples TRBV7-8 to TRBJ2-7; 7 positions match TRBD1. The trim removed 5 bases at V and 0 bases at J, leaving 10 bases unmatched. The V gene's germline CDR1 is SGHVS and CDR2 FQNEAQ. The length of the CDR3 is 16 residues. CDR3 in amino acids: CASSATDRAYSYEQYF. Written as DNA, the CDR3 is TGTGCCAGCAGCGCCACCGACAGGGCCTACTCCTACGAGCAGTACTTC.

In its sample, this clone was seen a few times. The chain couples TRBV25-1 to TRBJ2-1; 8 bases match TRBD2. The CDR3 contains 14 residues. Losses at the gene ends were 8 bases for V and 6 bases for J; bases not matched to a gene: 9. Germline V gene sequence: CDR1 MGHDK, CDR2 SYGVNS. The CDR3 sequence: CASATGTRSNEQFF. The CDR3 DNA is TGTGCCAGCGCCACCGGGACTAGGTCCAATGAGCAGTTCTTC.

The table lists this clone with a few counts. The chain carries TRBV12-5 and TRBJ1-1, with D possibly being TRBD1 (6 bases). The CDR3 has 14 amino acids. Germline assignment: CDR1 LGHNT and CDR2 FRNRAP. V was clipped by 6 bases and J by 0 bases, with 11 bases between them. For the CDR3, the DNA is TGTGCTAGTGGCCGGGACACCATGAACACTGAAGCTTTCTTT. This codes for CASGRDTMNTEAFF.

This clone was observed a few times. This chain links TRBV4-3 with TRBJ2-7, with D tentatively TRBD1 or TRBD2 (5 bases each). The V end was cut by 4 bases, the J end by 3 bases, with 16 bases between. CDR3 length: 15 residues. CDR1 is LGHNA, CDR2 YSLEER, per germline. The CDR3 region has the DNA TGCGCCAGCAGCCTTCAGAGGGGTTCCAACTACGAGCAGTACTTC. It encodes CASSLQRGSNYEQYF.